This entry concerns a single T cell receptor (beta chain). The antigen is not known. Roughly 9.1 ml of fresh peripheral blood supplied the PBMCs. Researchers amplified the TCR beta CDR3 regions from RNA transcripts. HTBI primers were the set used in a first-round RT-PCR of the TCR CDR3. One entry per CDR3 protein, called by TCRdb with MiXCR from the multiplex PCR reads. The table has around 440,000 distinct CDR3 sequences, less than 20% seen once; the top ten hold about 7.7%. This specimen belongs to a study of T cells in Graves' hyperthyroidism and ophthalmopathy. Whole-study results and caveats: Ophthalmopathy and stable hyperthyroidism were told apart by a 13 V-J model.

The V gene lost 8 bases and the J gene lost 0 bases, with 9 bases spanning the gap. CDR1 is SGHVS, CDR2 FQNEAQ, per germline. The CDR3 contains 13 residues. The sequencing input was blood. The chain is built from TRBV7-8 and TRBJ2-3, with unresolved D. The source of this sequence is a woman between 18 and 29 years old with Graves' hyperthyroidism. CDR3 DNA sequence: TGTGCCAGCCGAGACCCTAGCACAGATACGCAGTATTTT. The encoded protein is CASRDPSTDTQYF. Using reference TRBV7-8 and TRBJ2-3 for the parts outside the CDR3, the full variable domain is GAGVSQSPRYKVAKRGQDVALRCDPISGHVSLFWYQQALGQGPEFLTYFQNEAQLDKSGLPSDRFFAERPEGSVSTLKIQRTQQEDSAVYLCASRDPSTDTQYFGPGTRLTVL.